This T cell receptor (beta chain) was identified in a study of metastatic and nonmetastatic thyroid tumors. Study overall: Repertoires from malignant and benign thyroid patients were compared across blood and tumor or nodule tissue. Broader study findings: Significantly greater TCR beta diversity was reportedly found in malignant thyroid tumors than in benign nodules (in blood and tumor).

The CDR3 sequence is 11 residues long. V gave up 6 bases and J gave up 2 bases, with 4 bases separating them. CDR1 is SGHTS and CDR2 is YDEGEE in the germline V gene. TCRdb re-called the PCR reads with MiXCR. The data contain 70,000 or so clones, around 14% of them singletons. In regard to this clone: No antigen is known for it. This may stem from a read error, because a much larger clone lies one nucleotide away.

No patient received treatment before thyroid surgery. This receptor was obtained from a male donor with papillary thyroid cancer or a benign thyroid nodule (not recorded which). Some clones in this sample may be carry-over from other donors' samples. Sequencing was carried out using blood. The J gene is TRBJ2-3, the V gene TRBV5-8; no definite D call. The chain's CDR3 is CASTVTDTQYF. CDR3 nucleotides: TGTGCCAGCACGGTCACAGATACGCAGTATTTT.